These 18 T cell receptor beta chains share one sample of origin, sequenced in a study of PD-1 blockade in classical Hodgkin lymphoma. This sample's time point: cycle 4 day 1 (C4D1), after 6 weeks of nivolumab. Every patient relapsed after autologous stem cell transplantation, and brentuximab vedotin exposure varied. Profiled with immunoSEQ multiplex PCR; TCRdb holds only in-frame clones, not every one. The repertoire has more than 85,000 clones, about nine tenths of them found once; the top ten carry over 15%. The sample consisted of peripheral blood mononuclear cells (PBMCs), taken before the fourth cycle of nivolumab. All receptors derive from a human donor with classical Hodgkin lymphoma.

This rearrangement joins TRBV28 to TRBJ2-3; D is unresolved. V lost 2 bases, J lost 6 bases, and 12 bases lay in between. From germline, CDR1 is MDHEN and CDR2 SYDVKM. The CDR3 has 14 residues. The CDR3 protein is CASSLGLAIDTQYF. The CDR3, as DNA: TGTGCCAGCAGTTTAGGTCTGGCTATTGATACGCAGTATTTT.

This clone was observed a single time. The chain uses TRBV27 and TRBJ1-4; 7 bases agree with TRBD1. This CDR3 has 15 residues. The junction had 11 bases not matched to a gene; V was cut back by 5 bases and J by 8 bases. Per germline, CDR1 MNHEY and CDR2 SMNVEV (reference sequence). The CDR3 DNA reads as TGTGCCAGCAGTCCCCTGACAGGGCTGAACGAAAAACTGTTTTTT. Amino acid sequence: CASSPLTGLNEKLFF.

This rearrangement joins TRBV9 to TRBJ2-3; D gene uncertain. Trimming stripped 3 bases from V and 4 bases from J, with 6 bases between. The CDR3 spans 12 residues. Germline V CDR1 and CDR2: SGDLS, YYNGEE. The DNA of the CDR3 is TGTGCCAGCAGCGACTCCCCAGATACGCAGTATTTT. It yields the protein CASSDSPDTQYF.

This clone was found once. V gene TRBV6-5 combines with J gene TRBJ1-1; TRBD1 is a possible D gene (6 bases). The CDR3 covers 15 residues. Trimming took 5 bases from V and 6 from J, leaving 19 bases between them. Germline loops: CDR1 MNHEY, CDR2 SVGAGI. The CDR3 bases are TGTGCCAGCAGTCAAACTGAAACAGGGCGGCCTGAAGCTTTCTTT. It yields the protein CASSQTETGRPEAFF.

The chain recombines TRBV2 with TRBJ2-5, with D perhaps TRBD2 (6 bases). Trimming removed 11 bases from V and 4 bases from J, with 20 bases in between. Germline V gives CDR1 SNHLY, CDR2 FYNNEI. This CDR3 spans 14 amino acids. The CDR3 coding sequence is TGTGCCGAAAACAAGGGGATCGGGGGAGAGACCCAGTACTTC. It yields the protein CAENKGIGGETQYF.

The chain is built from TRBV2 and TRBJ1-4, with no clear D. The CDR3 covers 15 residues. The V and J ends lost 0 bases and 4 bases respectively, with 9 bases between them. CDR1 is SNHLY and CDR2 is FYNNEI in the germline V gene. The chain's CDR3 is CASSEAPGSNEKLFF. In DNA form, the CDR3 reads TGTGCCAGCAGTGAAGCGCCGGGGAGTAATGAAAAACTGTTTTTT.

The J gene is TRBJ2-4, the V gene TRBV10-3; the match to TRBD1 covers 9 bases. The V and J ends lost 3 bases and 8 bases, in that order; junction bases with no gene match: 5. Germline values: CDR1 ENHRY, CDR2 SYGVKD. The length of the CDR3 is 14 residues. The CDR3 protein is CAISDRDRVDIQYF. CDR3 DNA: TGTGCCATCAGTGACCGGGACAGGGTGGACATTCAGTACTTC.

In nucleotides, the CDR3 is TGCGCCAGCAGCCAGGAGGGCGGACAGATCATGAACACTGAAGCTTTCTTT. This gives the protein CASSQEGGQIMNTEAFF. The V gene is TRBV4-1, the J gene TRBJ1-1, with TRBD1 as a possible D gene (6 bases). V was shortened by 3 bases and J by 0 bases, with 17 bases between the two germline ends. Per germline, CDR1 MGHRA and CDR2 YSYEKL. The CDR3 covers 17 residues.

This clone was picked up a small number of times. V usage is TRBV30 and J usage is TRBJ2-1; 11 nucleotides line up with TRBD2. Germline loops: CDR1 GTSNPN, CDR2 SVGIG (reference sequence). J was trimmed by 14 bases and V by 4 bases; bases with no gene match: 7. The CDR3 loop spans 12 amino acids. The CDR3: CAWNKLAGAEFF. CDR3 in DNA: TGTGCCTGGAACAAACTAGCGGGAGCTGAGTTCTTC.

This clone was found once. The chain recombines TRBV4-1 with TRBJ2-7; no reliable D call. The CDR3 length is 13 residues. Looked up from germline, CDR1 is MGHRA and CDR2 is YSYEKL. V was shortened by 0 bases and J by 2 bases, with 5 bases between the two germline ends. DNA of the CDR3: TGCGCCAGCAGCCAAGATGGCCCCTACGAGCAGTACTTC. Its translation: CASSQDGPYEQYF.

The chain uses TRBV30 and TRBJ2-7; 9 nucleotides align to TRBD2. The trim removed 3 bases at V and 4 bases at J, leaving 7 bases unmatched. CDR3 length: 14 residues. Germline loops: CDR1 GTSNPN, CDR2 SVGIG (reference sequence). The CDR3 loop is CAWRGALAGYEQYF. The CDR3 DNA sequence: TGTGCCTGGAGGGGAGCCCTAGCGGGGTACGAGCAGTACTTC.

This chain links TRBV30 with TRBJ2-5, with D hard to call. This CDR3 is 15 amino acids long. The V gene lost 0 bases and the J gene lost 2 bases, with 13 bases spanning the gap. Germline V gene lookup returns CDR1 GTSNPN and CDR2 SVGIG (reference sequence). CDR3 loop: CAWSVVGSPQETQYF. CDR3 bases: TGTGCCTGGAGTGTAGTGGGGTCCCCACAAGAGACCCAGTACTTC.

The CDR3 spells CASRSSKGQYYGYTF. Written as DNA, the CDR3 is TGTGCCAGCAGGAGTAGTAAGGGACAGTACTATGGCTACACCTTC. The chain combines TRBV6-5 with TRBJ1-2; 7 bases align to TRBD1. V gave up 6 bases and J gave up 3 bases; unmatched junction bases: 10. The CDR3 runs to 15 residues. CDR1 is MNHEY and CDR2 is SVGAGI in the germline V gene.

The chain combines TRBV5-1 with TRBJ2-5; D may be TRBD1 (6 bases). Germline V gene data show CDR1 as SGHRS and CDR2 as YFSETQ. The CDR3 has 15 amino acids. V was pared by 1 base and J by 5 bases, with 15 bases between. The CDR3 region is CASSLWGRGSETQYF. Written as DNA, the CDR3 is TGCGCCAGCAGCTTGTGGGGCAGGGGTTCCGAGACCCAGTACTTC.

The gene calls are TRBV25-1 and TRBJ2-1; D is perhaps TRBD1 (5 bases). Germline assignment: CDR1 MGHDK and CDR2 SYGVNS. CDR3 size: 15 residues. Trimming pared 2 bases from V and 5 bases from J, leaving 13 bases between. Here the CDR3 reads CASSEGAATHNEQFF. CDR3 bases: TGTGCCAGCAGTGAAGGGGCCGCGACCCACAATGAGCAGTTCTTC.

V gene TRBV4-3 combines with J gene TRBJ2-6; unclear D gene. The CDR3 covers 14 residues. In germline, CDR1 is LGHNA, CDR2 YSLEER. V shed 0 bases and J shed 4 bases, with 4 bases lying between them. The CDR3 reads CASSQDRGANVLTF. CDR3 DNA: TGCGCCAGCAGCCAAGATAGAGGGGCCAACGTCCTGACTTTC.

This rearrangement joins TRBV28 to TRBJ1-2, with D unclear. CDR3 size: 13 residues. The V and J ends lost 5 bases and 7 bases respectively, with 14 bases between them. From germline, CDR1 is MDHEN and CDR2 SYDVKM. DNA for the CDR3: TGTGCCAGCAGTCTCGGATATGGAGGTGGCTACACCTTC. It encodes CASSLGYGGGYTF.

J is TRBJ2-7 and V is TRBV9; D might be TRBD2 (6 bases). CDR1 and CDR2 (germline): SGDLS, YYNGEE. The CDR3 loop spans 16 amino acids. Trimming took 0 bases from V and 6 from J, leaving 19 bases between them. For the CDR3, the DNA is TGTGCCAGCAGCGTAGACCGGGCGGGACCTGCCTCCGAGCAGTACTTC. Its translation: CASSVDRAGPASEQYF. Full variable domain (remainder filled in from reference TRBV9 and TRBJ2-7): DSGVTQTPKHLITATGQRVTLRCSPRSGDLSVYWYQQSLDQGLQFLIQYYNGEERAKGNILERFSAQQFPDLHSELNLSSLELGDSALYFCASSVDRAGPASEQYFGPGTRLTVT.